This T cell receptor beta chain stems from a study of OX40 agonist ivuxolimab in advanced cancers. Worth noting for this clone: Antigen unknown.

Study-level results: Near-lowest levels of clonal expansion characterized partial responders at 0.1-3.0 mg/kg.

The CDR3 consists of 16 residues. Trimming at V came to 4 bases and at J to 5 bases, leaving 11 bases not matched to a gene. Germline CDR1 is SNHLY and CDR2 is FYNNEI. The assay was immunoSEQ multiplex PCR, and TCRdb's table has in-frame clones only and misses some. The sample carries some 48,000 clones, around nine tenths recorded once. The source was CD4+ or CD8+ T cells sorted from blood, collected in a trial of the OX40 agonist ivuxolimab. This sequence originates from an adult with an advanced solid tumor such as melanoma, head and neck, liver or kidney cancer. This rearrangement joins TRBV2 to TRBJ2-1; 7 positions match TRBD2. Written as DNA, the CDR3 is TGTGCCAGCAGTGTTTATGGCGGACTAGAAAACAATGAGCAGTTCTTC. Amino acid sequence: CASSVYGGLENNEQFF.